This TCR beta chain was recovered during a study of cytomegalovirus exposure and HLA in healthy donors. On this clone itself: Its antigen is as yet unknown.

The PCR contained 60 Vbeta and 13 Jbeta primers. This table comes from immunoSEQ multiplex PCR, and its TCRdb copy is limited to in-frame clones, with some not included. The sample has about 190,000 clones, roughly 81% seen once. The CDR3 loop spans 11 amino acids. The V end was cut by 2 bases, the J end by 11 bases, with 12 bases between. Per germline, CDR1 DFQATT and CDR2 SNEGSKA (reference sequence). The study, taken as a whole, reports: Later work found that TCR association rates differed between HLA loci; DRB1 had the most and HLA-C the fewest. Many donors carried some public TCRs, although rarity characterized most TCR sequences.

This receptor was obtained from a woman aged 30 to 39 in good health and CMV-seropositive. The material sequenced was PBMCs. The rearrangement links TRBV20-1 to TRBJ1-2; D not certain. The CDR3 sequence is CSARHSLTYTF. Here the CDR3 DNA reads TGCAGTGCTAGACACTCCTTGACATACACCTTC.